What follows are 7 T cell receptor beta chains derived from one specimen sequenced in a study of T cell responses to AZD1222 COVID-19 vaccine. Assay used: immunoSEQ multiplex PCR; TCRdb lists only in-frame clones, some missing. This table has under 150,000 clones, just over 90% appearing once. The specimen was peripheral blood, collected on day 0 of AZD1222 vaccination. The receptors stem from an adult in good health.

The rearrangement uses TRBV9 and TRBJ2-5; D is unclear. CDR3 length: 14 amino acids. Per germline, CDR1 SGDLS and CDR2 YYNGEE. V gave up 0 bases and J gave up 2 bases, with 8 bases separating them. The CDR3 is CASSVAANQETQYF. CDR3 DNA sequence: TGTGCCAGCAGCGTAGCGGCCAATCAAGAGACCCAGTACTTC.

The CDR3 loop reads CASSNYNEQFF. The CDR3 DNA is TGTGCCAGTAGTAACTACAATGAGCAGTTCTTC. The rearrangement uses TRBV19 and TRBJ2-1, with unresolved D. CDR3 size: 11 residues. Germline lookup yields CDR1 LNHDA and CDR2 SQIVND (reference sequence). V lost 4 bases and J 3 bases, leaving 1 base between the germline ends.

This chain links TRBV18 with TRBJ1-5; D is unclear. Looked up from germline, CDR1 is KGHSH and CDR2 is LQKENI. The V end was cut by 2 bases, the J end by 2 bases, with 10 bases between. The CDR3 is 15 residues long. The CDR3 DNA follows: TGTGCCAGCTCACCAGACCCCTTCGGCAATCAGCCCCAGCATTTT. Translating it yields CASSPDPFGNQPQHF.

Notes on this clone: At the DNA level, this CDR3 is encoded by other sequences in the same sample as well. V and J are TRBV5-4 and TRBJ2-1; 7 bases are shared with TRBD2. The CDR3 runs 16 residues. From germline, CDR1 is SGHNT and CDR2 YYREEE (reference sequence). After removal of 5 bases from V and 7 bases from J, the junction contained 15 bases not matched to a gene. The CDR3 DNA sequence: TGTGCCAGCAGTCTCGGGGTAGGGGAGGGAAGGAATGAGCAGTTCTTC. Its protein is CASSLGVGEGRNEQFF.

The chain links TRBV12-3 or TRBV12-4 to TRBJ2-7, with TRBD1 as a possible D gene (6 bases). V lost 3 bases and J 2 bases, leaving 8 bases between the germline ends. The CDR3 consists of 13 residues. CDR3 bases: TGTGCCAGCAGTTTCGGACAGACCTACGAGCAGTACTTC. It encodes CASSFGQTYEQYF.

The CDR3 DNA follows: TGTGCCAGTGTAAGGAGAGGGGATGAAGCTTTCTTT. Amino acid sequence: CASVRRGDEAFF. The gene calls are TRBV19 and TRBJ1-1; a weak D match, TRBD1 (5 bases). Germline CDR1 and CDR2: LNHDA and SQIVND (reference sequence). Trimming removed 8 bases at V and 7 bases at J, with 14 bases between. The CDR3 loop spans 12 amino acids.

The V gene is TRBV11-3, the J gene TRBJ2-1; 10 bases match TRBD2. Germline-derived CDR1 and CDR2 are SGHNT and YENEEA. Germline trimming cut 2 bases from V and 6 bases from J; bases unmatched to any gene: 16. The CDR3 length is 19 residues. Here the CDR3 DNA reads TGTGCCAGCAGCTTAAGACAGGGAAGGAGCGGGAGGGCTGGCAATGAGCAGTTCTTC. Amino acids: CASSLRQGRSGRAGNEQFF.